The 29 T cell receptor beta chains in this list originate from one sample, sequenced in a study of blood T cell repertoires in COVID-19. TCRdb's copy holds only in-frame clones and misses some; the assay was immunoSEQ multiplex PCR. There are approximately 220,000 clones in the sample; 70% to 90% occur only once, and 2% to 2.5% lies in the top ten. The sequencing sample was made of peripheral blood. The receptors shown here come from a woman aged 50 to 65 with acute or convalescent COVID-19.

V is TRBV5-6 and J is TRBJ1-1, with D possibly matching TRBD1 (5 bases). V was cut by 5 bases and J by 1 base, with 9 bases left in between. From germline, CDR1 is SGHDT and CDR2 YYEEEE. The length of the CDR3 is 13 residues. The CDR3 DNA is TGTGCCAGCAGGGACGGGGGGAACACTGAAGCTTTCTTT. It specifies CASRDGGNTEAFF.

The chain joins TRBV7-7 to TRBJ2-2; tentatively, D is TRBD2 (6 bases). This CDR3 comprises 14 residues. Germline V gives CDR1 SSHAT, CDR2 FNYEAQ (reference sequence). V lost 5 bases and J 1 base, leaving 8 bases between the germline ends. The chain's CDR3 is CASSLGLNTGELFF. DNA for the CDR3: TGTGCCAGCAGCCTGGGACTGAACACCGGGGAGCTGTTTTTT. Complete variable domain (other parts from reference TRBV7-7 and TRBJ2-2): GAGVSQSPRYKVTKRGQDVTLRCDPISSHATLYWYQQALGQGPEFLTYFNYEAQPDKSGLPSDRFSAERPEGSISTLTIQRTEQRDSAMYRCASSLGLNTGELFFGEGSRLTVL.

This clone is a singleton in its sample. This chain uses TRBV5-1 with TRBJ2-3; 12 bases agree with TRBD2. The CDR3 has 15 amino acids. J gave up 4 bases and V 6 bases, and 6 bases lay outside the gene matches. Per germline, CDR1 SGHRS and CDR2 YFSETQ. In DNA, the CDR3 is TGCGCCAGCACCGAACTAGCGGGGGGTTCAGATACGCAGTATTTT. This encodes CASTELAGGSDTQYF.

This chain links TRBV7-2 with TRBJ2-3; D is possibly TRBD2 (7 bases). V dropped 3 bases and J dropped 4 bases, with 14 bases sitting between them. The CDR3 length is 15 residues. CDR1 is SGHTA and CDR2 is FQGNSA in the germline V gene. Written as DNA, the CDR3 is TGTGCCAGCAGCTTCAAGAGGGGGGGCCCAGATACGCAGTATTTT. Amino acids: CASSFKRGGPDTQYF.

The chain combines TRBV6-5 with TRBJ2-1; the match to TRBD1 covers 8 bases. The CDR3 runs to 13 residues. CDR1 and CDR2 (germline): MNHEY, SVGAGI. V shed 4 bases and J 8 bases; nucleotides not matched to a gene: 4. The CDR3 region has the DNA TGTGCCAGCAGTTCCTGGACAGGGTATGAGCAGTTCTTC. It codes for CASSSWTGYEQFF.

Regarding this clone: Germline is not matched at one junction end, which may reflect a read error. This rearrangement joins TRBV10-3 to TRBJ1-1; 7 positions agree with TRBD1. Germline loops: CDR1 ENHRY, CDR2 SYGVKD. The CDR3 length is 13 residues. CDR3 coding DNA: TGCGCCGTGGTGGGGACAGCGAACACTGAAGCTTTCTTT. It translates to CAVVGTANTEAFF.

The chain carries TRBV6-5 and TRBJ1-5; 8 bases are shared with TRBD1. The CDR3 runs 16 residues. The germline V gene encodes CDR1 MNHEY and CDR2 SVGAGI. Losses at the gene ends were 4 bases for V and 2 bases for J; bases not matched to a gene: 7. CDR3 sequence reads: CASSSKDRGGNQPQHF. The CDR3 DNA is TGTGCCAGCAGTTCCAAAGACAGGGGTGGCAATCAGCCCCAGCATTTT.

The rearrangement uses TRBV21-1 and TRBJ1-2; TRBD1, the D gene given by the table, was not confirmed from the DNA. TRBV21-1 is a pseudogene segment. The CDR3 spans 11 residues. The CDR3 here is CASSRQGVYTF. The CDR3 DNA reads as TGTGCCAGCTCACGACAGGGGGTTTACACCTTC.

The rearrangement links TRBV11-3 to TRBJ2-7; tentative D call: TRBD1 (7 bases). The CDR3 is made up of 15 amino acids. In germline, CDR1 is SGHNT, CDR2 YENEEA. Trimming removed 6 bases from V and 0 bases from J, with 15 bases in between. Written as DNA, the CDR3 is TGTGCCAGCAGGGGGGGACAGCTGAGCTCCTACGAGCAGTACTTC. Protein sequence: CASRGGQLSSYEQYF.

The chain recombines TRBV5-1 with TRBJ1-1, with D perhaps TRBD1 (6 bases). The V gene's germline CDR1 is SGHRS and CDR2 YFSETQ. The ends were cut back, 2 bases at V and 1 base at J, with 9 bases in the middle. This CDR3 has 14 amino acids. The CDR3 spells CASSFDRQNTEAFF. The CDR3 bases are TGCGCCAGCAGCTTCGACAGGCAGAACACTGAAGCTTTCTTT.

The chain recombines TRBV5-4 with TRBJ1-2; 9 bases match TRBD1. The trim removed 0 bases at V and 6 bases at J, leaving 3 bases unmatched. This CDR3 comprises 14 residues. CDR1 is SGHNT, CDR2 YYREEE, per germline (reference sequence). The CDR3 coding sequence is TGTGCCAGCAGCTTGGACAGGGGGCGAAATGGCTACACCTTC. Translation: CASSLDRGRNGYTF.

V is TRBV6-6 and J is TRBJ2-3; D unclear. CDR1 and CDR2 (germline): MNHNY, SVGAGI (reference sequence). The CDR3 spans 12 residues. Trimming pared 6 bases from V and 5 bases from J, leaving 9 bases between. The CDR3 loop is CASRPAEDTQYF. The CDR3 bases are TGTGCCAGCAGGCCCGCGGAAGATACGCAGTATTTT.

The chain carries TRBV5-1 and TRBJ2-3; 8 nucleotides line up with TRBD1. Germline lookup yields CDR1 SGHRS and CDR2 YFSETQ. J gave up 2 bases and V 4 bases, and 3 bases lay outside the gene matches. This CDR3 has 14 amino acids. In DNA, the CDR3 is TGCGCCAGCAGCCGGACAGGGATCACAGATACGCAGTATTTT. Residues: CASSRTGITDTQYF.

J is TRBJ1-1 and V is TRBV19; a weak D match, TRBD1 (6 bases). Germline V gives CDR1 LNHDA, CDR2 SQIVND (reference sequence). Between the trimmed V and J ends, which lost 5 bases and 1 base, there was a span of 14 bases. This CDR3 contains 15 residues. The CDR3 loop is CASSADRNPNTEAFF. The CDR3 coding sequence is TGTGCCAGTAGTGCCGACAGGAACCCGAACACTGAAGCTTTCTTT.

This clone was seen just once. The chain has TRBV7-9 and TRBJ1-2; D is possibly TRBD1 (6 bases). CDR3 size: 15 residues. Trimming removed 7 bases at V and 2 bases at J, with 17 bases between. The germline V gene has CDR1 SEHNR and CDR2 FQNEAQ (reference sequence). This CDR3 is CASTETGNWNYGYTF. The CDR3 DNA sequence: TGTGCCAGCACCGAAACAGGGAATTGGAACTATGGCTACACCTTC. The variable domain in full, with the rest retrieved from reference TRBV7-9 and TRBJ1-2, is DTGVSQNPRHKITKRGQNVTFRCDPISEHNRLYWYRQTLGQGPEFLTYFQNEAQLEKSRLLSDRFSAERPKGSFSTLEIQRTEQGDSAMYLCASTETGNWNYGYTFGSGTRLTVV.

The chain recombines TRBV10-2 with TRBJ2-7; TRBD2 matches 11 bases. After removal of 7 bases from V and 7 bases from J, the junction contained 9 bases not matched to a gene. Per the germline V gene, CDR1 is WSHSY and CDR2 is SAAADI. The CDR3 sequence is 14 residues long. CDR3 sequence (DNA): TGCGCCAGCACCGCTACTAGCGGGAGCGGTGAGCAGTACTTC. It is translated as CASTATSGSGEQYF.

The chain is built from TRBV5-4 and TRBJ2-1, with TRBD2 identical over 7 bases. This CDR3 comprises 17 residues. The germline CDR1 and CDR2 sequences are SGHNT and YYREEE (reference sequence). After removal of 0 bases from V and 8 bases from J, the junction contained 14 bases not matched to a gene. This CDR3 is CASSLDVVGGPRDEQFF. The CDR3 DNA sequence: TGTGCCAGCAGCTTGGACGTTGTGGGAGGGCCTAGGGATGAGCAGTTCTTC.

The chain links TRBV19 to TRBJ2-5; 8 bases map to TRBD1. The ends lost 1 base at V and 7 bases at J; junction bases unmatched: 2. This CDR3 spans 13 amino acids. The germline V gene has CDR1 LNHDA and CDR2 SQIVND (reference sequence). CDR3 sequence: CASSIAQGGTQYF. CDR3 nucleotides: TGTGCCAGTAGTATAGCACAGGGGGGGACCCAGTACTTC.

The chain joins TRBV19 to TRBJ1-2; possible D gene TRBD1, 5 bases. The CDR3 runs 15 residues. From germline, CDR1 is LNHDA and CDR2 SQIVND (reference sequence). V was trimmed by 3 bases and J by 7 bases, leaving 18 bases between them. The CDR3 is CASSIGTRQAGGYTF. In DNA, the CDR3 is TGTGCCAGTAGTATCGGGACTCGGCAGGCAGGTGGCTACACCTTC. The complete variable domain, with remaining parts taken from reference TRBV19 and TRBJ1-2, reads DGGITQSPKYLFRKEGQNVTLSCEQNLNHDAMYWYRQDPGQGLRLIYYSQIVNDFQKGDIAEGYSVSREKKESFPLTVTSAQKNPTAFYLCASSIGTRQAGGYTFGSGTRLTVV.

This rearrangement joins TRBV7-8 to TRBJ1-2; D uncertain. The CDR3 totals 15 residues. Germline V gives CDR1 SGHVS, CDR2 FQNEAQ. Trimming removed 4 bases at V and 0 bases at J, with 12 bases between. The CDR3 sequence: CASSWSGQTNYGYTF. CDR3 bases: TGTGCCAGCAGCTGGTCGGGTCAAACTAACTATGGCTACACCTTC.

The CDR3 coding sequence is TGTGCCTGGAGCATCGACACCAACACTGAAGCTTTCTTT. It translates to CAWSIDTNTEAFF. This chain joins TRBV30 and TRBJ1-1; D is unresolved. CDR1 and CDR2 from the germline V gene are GTSNPN and SVGIG (reference sequence). Trimming took off 3 bases at V and 2 bases at J, with 10 bases between the two ends. The CDR3 totals 13 residues.

This rearrangement joins TRBV7-2 to TRBJ1-2, with D unresolved. The germline V gene has CDR1 SGHTA and CDR2 FQGNSA. Between the trimmed V and J ends, which lost 2 bases and 3 bases, there was a span of 7 bases. This CDR3 is 13 amino acids long. CDR3 sequence reads: CASSLLAHYGYTF. The CDR3 DNA is TGTGCCAGCAGCTTATTGGCCCACTATGGCTACACCTTC.

The chain links TRBV7-9 to TRBJ1-1; D remains unclear. CDR3 length: 14 amino acids. Germline V lookup: CDR1 SEHNR, CDR2 FQNEAQ (reference sequence). Trimming left V 7 bases short and J 2 bases short, with 14 bases between. CDR3 coding DNA: TGTGCCAGCACTGCCGGCGGAATAAACACTGAAGCTTTCTTT. Encoded protein: CASTAGGINTEAFF.

This clone was seen only once. This sequence joins TRBV7-3 and TRBJ2-1; the match to TRBD2 covers 9 bases. This CDR3 comprises 15 residues. Germline V lookup: CDR1 SGHTA, CDR2 FQGTGA. V lost 2 bases, J lost 2 bases, and 1 base stayed unmatched. The CDR3 DNA sequence: TGTGCCAGCAGCTTAGCGGGGGGGACCTACAATGAGCAGTTCTTC. It codes for CASSLAGGTYNEQFF. Variable domain in full (rest from reference TRBV7-3 and TRBJ2-1): GAGVSQTPSNKVTEKGKYVELRCDPISGHTALYWYRQSLGQGPEFLIYFQGTGAADDSGLPNDRFFAVRPEGSVSTLKIQRTERGDSAVYLCASSLAGGTYNEQFFGPGTRLTVL.

This chain uses TRBV19 with TRBJ1-2; D remains ambiguous. The V end was cut by 3 bases, the J end by 2 bases, with 10 bases between. The CDR3 extends over 14 amino acids. Germline V gene data show CDR1 as LNHDA and CDR2 as SQIVND (reference sequence). CDR3 loop: CASSMGGKNYGYTF. DNA of the CDR3: TGTGCCAGTAGTATGGGAGGGAAAAACTATGGCTACACCTTC.

The V and J genes are TRBV7-9 and TRBJ1-1; D is uncertain. Germline V gene data show CDR1 as SEHNR and CDR2 as FQNEAQ (reference sequence). The CDR3 is made up of 15 amino acids. Trimming cost V 0 bases and J 2 bases, with 10 bases left between them. CDR3 sequence reads: CASSLAKGLNTEAFF. The CDR3 DNA is TGTGCCAGCAGCTTAGCGAAAGGACTTAACACTGAAGCTTTCTTT.

The chain has TRBV5-6 and TRBJ2-2; possible D gene TRBD2, 7 bases. The CDR3 length is 15 residues. V was trimmed by 0 bases and J by 4 bases, leaving 10 bases between them. CDR1 is SGHDT and CDR2 is YYEEEE in the germline V gene. CDR3 in amino acids: CASSLVRGPTGELFF. CDR3 nucleotides: TGTGCCAGCAGCTTGGTGCGGGGGCCCACCGGGGAGCTGTTTTTT.

The chain is built from TRBV13 and TRBJ2-5; D remains ambiguous. Germline assignment: CDR1 PRHDT and CDR2 FYEKMQ (reference sequence). V lost 2 bases and J lost 5, with 9 bases in between. The CDR3 sequence is 13 residues long. CDR3 region: CASSLQSLETQYF. DNA of the CDR3: TGTGCCAGCAGCTTACAGTCTCTGGAGACCCAGTACTTC.

V and J are TRBV19 and TRBJ2-7; TRBD2 is a possible D gene (5 bases). CDR3 length: 15 amino acids. Germline-derived CDR1 and CDR2 are LNHDA and SQIVND (reference sequence). V lost 2 bases and J lost 1, with 12 bases in between. The CDR3 region is CASSITPRESYEQYF. CDR3 coding DNA: TGTGCCAGTAGTATAACCCCACGGGAATCCTACGAGCAGTACTTC.